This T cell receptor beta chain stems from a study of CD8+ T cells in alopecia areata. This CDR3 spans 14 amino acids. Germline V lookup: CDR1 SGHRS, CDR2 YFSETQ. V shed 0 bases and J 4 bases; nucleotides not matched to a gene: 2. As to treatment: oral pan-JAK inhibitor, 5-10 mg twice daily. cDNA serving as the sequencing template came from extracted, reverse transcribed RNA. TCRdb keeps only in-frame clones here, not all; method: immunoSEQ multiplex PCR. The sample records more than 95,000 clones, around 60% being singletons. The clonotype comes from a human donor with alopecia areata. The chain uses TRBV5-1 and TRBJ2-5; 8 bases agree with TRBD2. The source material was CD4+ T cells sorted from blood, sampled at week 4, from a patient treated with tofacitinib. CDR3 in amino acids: CASSLAAGAETQYF. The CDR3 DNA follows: TGCGCCAGCAGCTTGGCAGCGGGAGCAGAGACCCAGTACTTC.